This T cell receptor (beta chain) was sequenced in a study of vaccination and CD4 T cells after COVID-19. Study in general: Mild disease affected under ten convalescent patients and severe disease one, all SARS-CoV-2 positive by nasal swab PCR. Investigators drew the post-COVID samples a median roughly 99 days after diagnosis, with a range of 35 to 161. From HCoV-229E, HCoV-OC43, HCoV-NL63 and SARS-CoV-2, overlapping spike peptides were used to stimulate the cells.

Treatment described: 10-day PBMC culture with coronavirus spike peptide pools or control peptides (ViraFEST assay). Antigen-specific T cells were expanded with peptide pools by ViraFEST, and TCRs were then sequenced. Sequencing of the DNA from cultured CD4+ T cells was carried out with the Oncomine TCR Beta short-read assay. A single record per CDR3 protein comes from TCRdb applying MiXCR to the PCR reads. The sample lists approximately 15,000 distinct CDR3 sequences, about two fifths occurring once. Remarks on this clonotype: The antigen remains undetermined.

Specimen: CD4+ T cells from blood, cultured in vitro, collected before SARS-CoV-2 vaccination. This sequence was found in a human donor who had recovered from COVID-19.

Here the CDR3 DNA reads TGTGCCACCAGCCAGGCGGGGGCAGTCACAGATACGCAGTATTTT. Amino acids: CATSQAGAVTDTQYF. The J gene is TRBJ2-3, the V gene TRBV15, with a tentative D call TRBD2 (7 bases). There are 15 residues in the CDR3. The germline CDR1 and CDR2 sequences are LNHNV and YYDKDF (reference sequence). V was pared by 5 bases and J by 2 bases, with 14 bases between.